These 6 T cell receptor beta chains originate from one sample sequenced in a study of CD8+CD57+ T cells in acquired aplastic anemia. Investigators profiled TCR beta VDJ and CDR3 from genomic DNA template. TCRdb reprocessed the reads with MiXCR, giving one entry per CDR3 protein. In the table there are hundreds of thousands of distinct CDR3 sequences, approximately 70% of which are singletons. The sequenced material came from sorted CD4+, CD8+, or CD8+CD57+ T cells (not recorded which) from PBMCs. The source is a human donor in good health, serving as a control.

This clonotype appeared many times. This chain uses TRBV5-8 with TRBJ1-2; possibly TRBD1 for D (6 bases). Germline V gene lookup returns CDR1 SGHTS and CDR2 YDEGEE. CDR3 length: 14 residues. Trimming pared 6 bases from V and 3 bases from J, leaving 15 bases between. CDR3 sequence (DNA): TGTGCCAGCACCCTTCCAGGGGTGCACTATGGCTACACCTTC. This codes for CASTLPGVHYGYTF.

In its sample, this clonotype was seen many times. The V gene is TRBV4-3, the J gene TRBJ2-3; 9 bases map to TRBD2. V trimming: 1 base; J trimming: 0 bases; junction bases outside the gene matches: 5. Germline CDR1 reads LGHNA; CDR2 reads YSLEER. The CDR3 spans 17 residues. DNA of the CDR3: TGCGCCAGCAGCCAAGGTATAGCGGGGGAGAGCACAGATACGCAGTATTTT. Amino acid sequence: CASSQGIAGESTDTQYF.

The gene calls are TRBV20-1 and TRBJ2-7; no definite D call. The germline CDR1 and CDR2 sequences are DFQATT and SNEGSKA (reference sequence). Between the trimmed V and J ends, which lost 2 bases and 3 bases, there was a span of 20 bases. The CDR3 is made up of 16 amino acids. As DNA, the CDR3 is TGCAGTGCTAGACACCCTGGACGTACGATCCGCTACGAGCAGTACTTC. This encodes CSARHPGRTIRYEQYF.

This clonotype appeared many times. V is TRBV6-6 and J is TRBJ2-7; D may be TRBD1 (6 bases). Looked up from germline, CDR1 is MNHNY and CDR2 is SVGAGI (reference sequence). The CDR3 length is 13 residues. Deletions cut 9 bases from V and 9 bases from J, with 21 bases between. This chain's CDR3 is CASSAGVNGRQYF. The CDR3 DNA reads TGTGCCAGTTCGGCAGGGGTCAACGGTCGGCAGTACTTC.

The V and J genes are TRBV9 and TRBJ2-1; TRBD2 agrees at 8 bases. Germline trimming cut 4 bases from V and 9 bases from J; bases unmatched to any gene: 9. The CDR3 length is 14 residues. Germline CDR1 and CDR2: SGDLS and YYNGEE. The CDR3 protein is CASSPRGGGREQFF. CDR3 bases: TGTGCCAGCAGCCCACGGGGGGGGGGCCGTGAGCAGTTCTTC.

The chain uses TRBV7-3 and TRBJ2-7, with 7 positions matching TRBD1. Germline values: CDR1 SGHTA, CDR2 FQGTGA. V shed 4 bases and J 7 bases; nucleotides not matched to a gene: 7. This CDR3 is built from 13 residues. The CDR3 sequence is CASSSGQAGEQYF. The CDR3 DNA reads TGTGCCAGCAGCTCTGGACAGGCCGGGGAGCAGTACTTC. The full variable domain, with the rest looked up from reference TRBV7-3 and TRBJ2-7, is GAGVSQTPSNKVTEKGKYVELRCDPISGHTALYWYRQSLGQGPEFLIYFQGTGAADDSGLPNDRFFAVRPEGSVSTLKIQRTERGDSAVYLCASSSGQAGEQYFGPGTRLTVT.